The next 18 T cell receptor beta chains were all read from a single sample in a study of shared clonotypes between healthy human individuals. Assay used: immunoSEQ multiplex PCR; TCRdb lists only in-frame clones, some missing. The sample has over 1.4 million clones; roughly 96% are singletons. Sample: naive CD4+ T cells sorted from blood. The subset was: CD45RA+ positively selected. The origin of the receptors is a man aged 25-40 years in good health.

The rearrangement uses TRBV6-1 and TRBJ2-7; D might be TRBD2 (5 bases). The CDR3 runs to 14 residues. Germline V gene sequence: CDR1 MNHNS, CDR2 SASEGT. Trimming removed 7 bases at V and 7 bases at J, with 20 bases between. The CDR3 sequence is CASKKAGGPVEQYF. The CDR3 DNA is TGTGCCAGCAAAAAGGCAGGAGGTCCTGTTGAGCAGTACTTC.

With respect to this clone: The same CDR3 can be traced to other DNA sequences in this sample. The rearrangement links TRBV5-1 to TRBJ2-3; the match to TRBD2 covers 13 bases. V shed 0 bases, J shed 5 bases, and the junction held 0 bases outside the gene matches. Germline lookup yields CDR1 SGHRS and CDR2 YFSETQ. This CDR3 is 15 amino acids long. CDR3 bases: TGCGCCAGCAGCTTGGGACTAGCGGGAGGAGATACGCAGTATTTT. Amino acid sequence: CASSLGLAGGDTQYF.

This clone was seen only once. The rearrangement links TRBV5-8 to TRBJ1-2; no definite D call. The V end lost 2 bases, the J end lost 7 bases, and 9 bases lay between the germline ends. This CDR3 contains 12 residues. Looked up from germline, CDR1 is SGHTS and CDR2 is YDEGEE. Here the CDR3 reads CASSFRGSGYTF. The CDR3 nucleotides are TGTGCCAGCAGCTTTCGGGGTAGTGGCTACACCTTC.

In nucleotides, the CDR3 is TGTGCCAGCAGTTTATTAGGGACTAGCGGGAGTTACGAGCAGTACTTC. It codes for CASSLLGTSGSYEQYF. The chain is built from TRBV28 and TRBJ2-7, with 14 bases that match TRBD2. Trimming at V came to 1 base and at J to 4 bases, leaving 3 bases not matched to a gene. Germline CDR1 and CDR2: MDHEN and SYDVKM. This CDR3 has 16 residues.

The J gene is TRBJ2-2, the V gene TRBV6-5, with 10 bases lining up with TRBD2. There are 15 residues in the CDR3. The J segment lost 6 bases and the V segment lost 2 bases, leaving 3 bases of the junction unmatched. Germline CDR1 reads MNHEY; CDR2 reads SVGAGI. The CDR3 nucleotides are TGTGCCAGCAGTTACGCCGGACTAGCGGCCGGGGAGCTGTTTTTT. Translating it yields CASSYAGLAAGELFF.

V and J are TRBV18 and TRBJ2-5, with D perhaps TRBD1 or TRBD2 (5 bases each). Deletions cut 4 bases from V and 2 bases from J, with 11 bases between. This CDR3 region has 14 residues. In germline, CDR1 is KGHSH, CDR2 LQKENI. The CDR3 loop reads CASSRDLGQETQYF. The CDR3 region has the DNA TGTGCCAGCTCACGGGACCTAGGGCAAGAGACCCAGTACTTC. Looking up the rest from reference TRBV18 and TRBJ2-5 gives the full variable domain: NAGVMQNPRHLVRRRGQEARLRCSPMKGHSHVYWYRQLPEEGLKFMVYLQKENIIDESGMPKERFSAEFPKEGPSILRIQQVVRGDSAAYFCASSRDLGQETQYFGPGTRLLVL.

This chain uses TRBV27 with TRBJ2-6; TRBD1 might be the D (5 bases). V lost 3 bases and J 2 bases, leaving 20 bases between the germline ends. This CDR3 is built from 19 residues. From germline, CDR1 is MNHEY and CDR2 SMNVEV (reference sequence). The chain's CDR3 is CASSLRQGVNPPGANVLTF. In nucleotides, the CDR3 is TGTGCCAGCAGTTTGAGGCAGGGCGTCAACCCCCCTGGGGCCAACGTCCTGACTTTC. The full variable domain, completed using reference TRBV27 and TRBJ2-6, is EAQVTQNPRYLITVTGKKLTVTCSQNMNHEYMSWYRQDPGLGLRQIYYSMNVEVTDKGDVPEGYKVSRKEKRNFPLILESPSPNQTSLYFCASSLRQGVNPPGANVLTFGAGSRLTVL.

A single count supports this clone. The chain has TRBV7-2 and TRBJ2-2; 8 bases match TRBD1. Unmatched junction bases numbered 4, after V lost 4 bases and J lost 3 bases. This CDR3 region has 15 residues. Germline CDR1 is SGHTA and CDR2 is FQGNSA. The CDR3 protein is CASSWGTGYTGELFF. CDR3 DNA: TGTGCCAGCAGCTGGGGGACAGGTTACACCGGGGAGCTGTTTTTT.

The chain uses TRBV19 and TRBJ2-3; D might be TRBD2 (6 bases). Trimming took off 6 bases at V and 0 bases at J, with 16 bases between the two ends. Germline V CDR1 and CDR2: LNHDA, SQIVND (reference sequence). The CDR3 has 16 residues. Here the CDR3 DNA reads TGTGCCAGTAGCCCCAGGGCCGGGACTAGCACAGATACGCAGTATTTT. It is translated as CASSPRAGTSTDTQYF.

The chain recombines TRBV10-3 with TRBJ2-3; the match to TRBD2 covers 10 bases. With V trimmed by 9 bases and J by 3 bases, 6 bases remained unmatched. Germline assignment: CDR1 ENHRY and CDR2 SYGVKD. The CDR3 totals 14 residues. The CDR3 here is CAITRSGRTDTQYF. CDR3 DNA: TGTGCCATAACACGTAGCGGGAGGACAGATACGCAGTATTTT.

The chain uses TRBV28 and TRBJ1-3; TRBD1 matches at 7 bases. Unmatched junction bases numbered 2, after V lost 3 bases and J lost 3 bases. The CDR3 spans 14 residues. Germline CDR1 and CDR2: MDHEN and SYDVKM. The CDR3: CASSLGTVGNTIYF. The DNA of the CDR3 is TGTGCCAGCAGTTTGGGGACAGTTGGAAACACCATATATTTT.

J is TRBJ2-7 and V is TRBV5-5, with TRBD1 matching 8 bases. Germline V gene sequence: CDR1 SGHKS, CDR2 YYEKEE (reference sequence). V trimming: 0 bases; J trimming: 4 bases; junction bases outside the gene matches: 6. This CDR3 is built from 15 residues. The CDR3 DNA reads TGTGCCAGCAGCTTGGTTTGGACAGGGTCGTACGAGCAGTACTTC. This codes for CASSLVWTGSYEQYF.

This sequence joins TRBV7-6 and TRBJ2-6; D is undetermined. Looked up from germline, CDR1 is SGHVS and CDR2 is FNYEAQ. Trimming cost V 3 bases and J 0 bases, with 3 bases left between them. The CDR3 has 14 amino acids. The CDR3 DNA reads as TGTGCCAGCAGCTTGATCTCTGGGGCCAACGTCCTGACTTTC. Translating it yields CASSLISGANVLTF.

This clone was counted a single time. The same CDR3 can be traced to other DNA sequences in this sample. CDR3 sequence (DNA): TGTGCCAGCAGTTTAGGAGGGAATGAAAAACTGTTTTTT. Protein sequence: CASSLGGNEKLFF. V and J are TRBV28 and TRBJ1-4, with D unresolved. V lost 2 bases and J 5 bases, leaving 6 bases between the germline ends. Looked up from germline, CDR1 is MDHEN and CDR2 is SYDVKM. The CDR3 length is 13 residues.

The chain joins TRBV18 to TRBJ2-1; 7 bases are shared with TRBD1. Germline CDR1 is KGHSH and CDR2 is LQKENI. This CDR3 has 15 amino acids. The V gene end was trimmed by 5 bases and the J gene end by 10 bases; junction bases not matched to a gene: 14. In DNA, the CDR3 is TGTGCCAGCTCATCGGGACAGACCCATACCCCCGAGCAGTTCTTC. Translating gives CASSSGQTHTPEQFF.

The chain uses TRBV27 and TRBJ1-4, with D possibly TRBD1 on 6 matching bases. V lost 5 bases, J lost 8 bases, and 15 bases lay in between. The CDR3 has 14 residues. Germline lookup yields CDR1 MNHEY and CDR2 SMNVEV (reference sequence). As DNA, the CDR3 is TGTGCCAGCAGTCGTACAGGGCTCGGGGAAAAACTGTTTTTT. Translation gives CASSRTGLGEKLFF.

The V gene is TRBV11-2, the J gene TRBJ2-3; perhaps TRBD2 as D (7 bases). With 0 bases removed from V and 2 bases from J, the gap between germline ends came to 12 bases. This CDR3 spans 16 amino acids. Germline loops: CDR1 SGHAT, CDR2 FQNNGV. The chain's CDR3 is CASSLEGGGPTDTQYF. The CDR3 DNA follows: TGTGCCAGCAGCTTAGAAGGGGGAGGGCCCACAGATACGCAGTATTTT.

V usage is TRBV7-2 and J usage is TRBJ2-3; D is unclear. The CDR3 has 18 residues. V lost 0 bases and J lost 2, with 18 bases in between. Germline V lookup: CDR1 SGHTA, CDR2 FQGNSA. DNA of the CDR3: TGTGCCAGCAGCTTAGCGGGTCCTGCGGTCACTTACACAGATACGCAGTATTTT. Amino acids: CASSLAGPAVTYTDTQYF.